This T cell receptor beta chain was found in a study of vaccination and CD4 T cells after COVID-19. Study summary: The control cultures got either a CEFX pool, an HIV-1 Nef pool, or no peptide at all.

Germline CDR1 and CDR2: MDHEN and SYDVKM. The CDR3 totals 14 residues. Trimming removed 3 bases at V and 2 bases at J, with 9 bases between. Once obtained from cultured CD4+ T cells, the DNA was sequenced using the Oncomine TCR Beta short-read assay. CD4+ T cells were cultured, and genomic DNA was extracted from them. Each CDR3 protein gets one entry after TCRdb re-called the PCR reads with MiXCR. The table has about 7,800 distinct CDR3 sequences, 35% to 45% seen once; the top ten hold around 37%. Sample treatment: roughly ten-day PBMC culture with coronavirus spike peptide pools or control peptides (ViraFEST assay). One should note that the unexposed donor's CD4+ T cells were collected before the COVID-19 pandemic (2011-2018). TCR sequencing followed the expansion of antigen-specific T cells with peptide pools in ViraFEST. The authors cultured two million PBMCs per well with 8 to 10 IU/ml IL-2 and 8 to 10 ug/ml peptide pools.

The table lists this clonotype with a few counts. Antigen specificity is unknown. The TCR originated in a human donor in good health. V and J are TRBV28 and TRBJ2-3; no clear D gene. The sample was CD4+ T cells from blood, cultured in vitro. The CDR3 sequence: CASSFGENTDTQYF. CDR3 bases: TGTGCCAGCAGTTTCGGAGAGAACACAGATACGCAGTATTTT.